These 20 T cell receptor beta chains were all obtained from the same sample, sequenced in a study of T-cell reconstitution after alpha-beta-depleted transplantation in children. TCRbeta library preparation incorporated unique molecular identifiers. TCRdb re-called the PCR reads with MiXCR, one entry per CDR3 protein. Of about 400,000 distinct CDR3 sequences listed, 13% are singletons. The sample in question was PBMCs, obtained from the stem cell graft. The receptors shown here come from a human donor who donated a stem cell graft to a child with Fanconi anemia.

This clonotype was counted at least ten times. The gene calls are TRBV6-5 and TRBJ1-1, with 7 bases that match TRBD1. V was clipped by 2 bases and J by 0 bases; unmatched bases: 6. The CDR3 has 16 residues. Germline V gene data show CDR1 as MNHEY and CDR2 as SVGAGI. The CDR3 sequence is CASSYELQGLNTEAFF. The DNA for the CDR3 is TGTGCCAGCAGTTACGAATTACAGGGGCTGAACACTGAAGCTTTCTTT.

The chain links TRBV29-1 to TRBJ2-1; D is possibly TRBD1 or TRBD2 (5 bases each). Trimming shortened V by 4 bases and J by 1 base, and 11 bases separated the two germline ends. The length of the CDR3 is 14 residues. Per the germline V gene, CDR1 is SQVTM and CDR2 is ANQGSEA. CDR3 residues: CSVASWGSYNEQFF. CDR3 coding DNA: TGCAGCGTTGCGAGTTGGGGGTCCTACAATGAGCAGTTCTTC.

This clonotype was seen at least ten times. The chain employs TRBV27 and TRBJ2-1, with a weak D call TRBD1 (6 bases). There are 14 residues in the CDR3. Germline CDR1 and CDR2: MNHEY and SMNVEV (reference sequence). V gave up 1 base and J gave up 8 bases, with 12 bases separating them. The CDR3 nucleotides read TGTGCCAGCAGTTTATACAGGGCGAGGGATGAGCAGTTCTTC. Its protein is CASSLYRARDEQFF.

This sequence joins TRBV9 and TRBJ2-3; D assignment may be TRBD1 or TRBD2 (5 bases each). The germline V gene encodes CDR1 SGDLS and CDR2 YYNGEE. The V end lost 3 bases, the J end lost 2 bases, and 7 bases lay between the germline ends. The CDR3 extends over 13 amino acids. The CDR3: CASSGGSTDTQYF. CDR3 DNA sequence: TGTGCCAGCAGCGGGGGGTCCACAGATACGCAGTATTTT.

This clonotype is a singleton in its sample. J is TRBJ2-6 and V is TRBV24-1; D is unclear. CDR3 length equals 16 residues. The V end was cut by 9 bases, the J end by 0 bases, with 14 bases between. CDR1 is KGHDR, CDR2 SFDVKD, per germline. The CDR3 sequence is CATLSQTSSGANVLTF. CDR3 nucleotide sequence: TGTGCCACCTTAAGCCAAACCAGCTCTGGGGCCAACGTCCTGACTTTC.

This clonotype occurred once. The chain employs TRBV11-2 and TRBJ2-5; D is ambiguous. The CDR3 has 15 residues. V lost 5 bases to trimming and J lost 0 bases, with 13 bases between them. Looked up from germline, CDR1 is SGHAT and CDR2 is FQNNGV. In DNA, the CDR3 is TGTGCCAGCAGCCCCACGACTTTGTACCAAGAGACCCAGTACTTC. Translating it yields CASSPTTLYQETQYF.

The chain has TRBV5-1 and TRBJ2-2; the match to TRBD1 covers 7 bases. Unmatched junction bases numbered 18, after V lost 3 bases and J lost 1 base. Germline V gene data show CDR1 as SGHRS and CDR2 as YFSETQ. The CDR3 consists of 20 residues. The chain's CDR3 is CASSSHDEPQGLWNTGELFF. The CDR3 DNA is TGCGCCAGCAGCTCCCATGATGAGCCACAGGGGCTCTGGAACACCGGGGAGCTGTTTTTT.

This clonotype was counted between two and nine times. The chain has TRBV28 and TRBJ1-2, with D hard to call. The germline CDR1 and CDR2 sequences are MDHEN and SYDVKM. With 6 bases removed from V and 4 bases from J, the gap between germline ends came to 12 bases. The CDR3 spans 13 residues. The CDR3 nucleotides are TGTGCCAGCAGCACTCCCTTCAGCTATGGCTACACCTTC. Amino acids: CASSTPFSYGYTF.

Many counts were recorded for this clonotype. The chain is built from TRBV28 and TRBJ2-3, with TRBD1 matching 8 bases. Looked up from germline, CDR1 is MDHEN and CDR2 is SYDVKM. The CDR3 extends over 16 amino acids. Trimming took 3 bases from V and 3 from J; bases not matched to a gene: 8. CDR3 in DNA: TGTGCCAGCAGTTTCTATGGACAGGGTATAACAGATACGCAGTATTTT. This codes for CASSFYGQGITDTQYF.

A single count supports this clonotype. This chain connects TRBV18 to TRBJ1-2; D is ambiguous. CDR3 length: 17 residues. The germline V gene encodes CDR1 KGHSH and CDR2 LQKENI. The V gene lost 3 bases and the J gene lost 4 bases, with 21 bases spanning the gap. The CDR3 DNA follows: TGTGCCAGCTCACCGGCAGTTTTACGTCACGGCCCCTATGGCTACACCTTC. Encoded protein: CASSPAVLRHGPYGYTF.

This clonotype was found many times. The chain recombines TRBV29-1 with TRBJ2-3; D perhaps matches TRBD1 (5 bases). Germline CDR1 reads SQVTM; CDR2 reads ANQGSEA. The CDR3 extends over 13 amino acids. V gave up 2 bases and J gave up 7 bases, with 13 bases separating them. CDR3 in DNA: TGCAGCGTTGAACCCCAGGGAATCAATACGCAGTATTTT. Translated, it gives CSVEPQGINTQYF.

V is TRBV5-6 and J is TRBJ2-4; possibly TRBD1 for D (6 bases). The CDR3 runs to 13 residues. Per the germline V gene, CDR1 is SGHDT and CDR2 is YYEEEE. Between the trimmed V and J ends, which lost 0 bases and 15 bases, there was a span of 16 bases. CDR3 protein: CASSLAGTPGRYF. In nucleotides, the CDR3 is TGTGCCAGCAGCTTGGCGGGGACACCGGGTCGGTACTTC.

This clonotype was observed a few times. This chain joins TRBV28 and TRBJ2-6; 10 nucleotides agree with TRBD1. The CDR3 contains 19 residues. With 6 bases clipped from V and 0 bases from J, the junction kept 11 bases outside the gene matches. Germline-derived CDR1 and CDR2 are MDHEN and SYDVKM. CDR3 nucleotides: TGTGCCAGCAGGGGACAGGGGACCTTGACGAGCTCTGGGGCCAACGTCCTGACTTTC. This translates into CASRGQGTLTSSGANVLTF.

About this clonotype itself: One junction end disagrees with the germline gene, perhaps due to a read error. The V gene is TRBV7-7, the J gene TRBJ2-2; 13 nucleotides match TRBD2. CDR3 length equals 18 residues. CDR1 and CDR2 from the germline V gene are SSHAT and FNYEAQ (reference sequence). CDR3: CASSLTGTSGDNTGELFF. The CDR3 DNA follows: TGTGCTAGCAGCCTTACCGGGACTAGCGGGGACAACACCGGGGAGCTGTTTTTT.

The chain joins TRBV5-1 to TRBJ2-3, with unresolved D. V was cut by 1 base and J by 5 bases, with 11 bases left in between. The germline CDR1 and CDR2 sequences are SGHRS and YFSETQ. The CDR3 covers 14 residues. The CDR3 DNA is TGCGCCAGCAGCTTGTTGCAGGAGCGAGATACGCAGTATTTT. Amino acids: CASSLLQERDTQYF.

The V call is TRBV5-1, the J call TRBJ1-2; D unresolved. This CDR3 is built from 12 residues. V was shortened by 0 bases and J by 7 bases, with 7 bases between the two germline ends. Germline assignment: CDR1 SGHRS and CDR2 YFSETQ. CDR3 in amino acids: CASSLDASGYTF. In DNA, the CDR3 is TGCGCCAGCAGCTTGGATGCCTCTGGCTACACCTTC.

In its sample, this clonotype was seen a few times. The chain carries TRBV7-9 and TRBJ2-2, with a weak D call TRBD2 (6 bases). Germline V gene lookup returns CDR1 SEHNR and CDR2 FQNEAQ (reference sequence). Trimming shortened V by 4 bases and J by 6 bases, and 15 bases separated the two germline ends. This CDR3 region has 15 residues. The CDR3 DNA reads TGTGCCAGCAGCTCTCAGGGAGGTGGCTCCGGGGAGCTGTTTTTT. Residues: CASSSQGGGSGELFF.

This chain uses TRBV4-2 with TRBJ2-5; TRBD2 matches at 14 bases. CDR3 size: 16 residues. With 3 bases clipped from V and 2 bases from J, the junction kept 2 bases outside the gene matches. CDR1 is LGHNA, CDR2 YNFKEQ, per germline. CDR3 region: CASSQTSGGAQETQYF. For the CDR3, the DNA is TGTGCCAGCAGCCAGACTAGCGGGGGGGCGCAAGAGACCCAGTACTTC.

This clonotype was observed a few times. The chain recombines TRBV7-2 with TRBJ1-6; tentatively, D is TRBD1 (5 bases). Germline loops: CDR1 SGHTA, CDR2 FQGNSA. The CDR3 sequence is 14 residues long. Trimming pared 1 base from V and 8 bases from J, leaving 9 bases between. CDR3 sequence reads: CASSLGPRDSPLHF. The CDR3 DNA follows: TGTGCCAGCAGCTTAGGCCCCAGGGATTCACCCCTCCACTTT. The whole variable domain, filled in from reference TRBV7-2 and TRBJ1-6, reads GAGVSQSPSNKVTEKGKDVELRCDPISGHTALYWYRQSLGQGLEFLIYFQGNSAPDKSGLPSDRFSAERTGGSVSTLTIQRTQQEDSAVYLCASSLGPRDSPLHFGNGTRLTVT.

The rearrangement links TRBV4-2 to TRBJ2-7, with 8 bases that match TRBD2. CDR1 LGHNA and CDR2 YNFKEQ come from the germline V gene. The CDR3 loop spans 17 amino acids. The J segment lost 5 bases and the V segment lost 0 bases, leaving 12 bases of the junction unmatched. The DNA for the CDR3 is TGTGCCAGCAGCCAAGATCCTGCGGGGGGTCTTTTGAACGAGCAGTACTTC. It translates to CASSQDPAGGLLNEQYF.